This T cell receptor beta chain is drawn from a study of technical replicates of blood from a few donors. CDR1 SNHLY and CDR2 FYNNEI come from the germline V gene. V lost 8 bases, J lost 0 bases, and 6 bases stayed unmatched. The CDR3 is made up of 14 amino acids. Profiled with immunoSEQ multiplex PCR; TCRdb holds only in-frame clones, not every one. The table lists about 17,000 clones, 65% to 85% of them singletons, with over 9.5% in the top ten. The sequenced sample consisted of PBMCs. The chain links TRBV2 to TRBJ2-5; 7 bases are a match to TRBD2. The receptor was derived from a human donor in good health. Some clones in this sample may be carry-over from other donors' samples. The CDR3 coding sequence is TGTGCCAGCCGGAGCGGGGCGTACCAAGAGACCCAGTACTTC. Protein sequence: CASRSGAYQETQYF.